The 26 T cell receptor beta chains below were found in one sample sequenced in a study of cytomegalovirus exposure and HLA in healthy donors. It was with 60 Vbeta and 13 Jbeta primers that the PCR ran. Sequencing was performed with immunoSEQ multiplex PCR; in TCRdb, only in-frame clones are kept and a portion is missing. The profile shows about 190,000 clones, around 73% of them singletons. Sequenced sample: PBMCs. The receptors were sampled from a woman in her thirties in good health and CMV-seropositive.

The chain carries TRBV6-5 and TRBJ2-1; 9 bases are a match to TRBD2. In germline, CDR1 is MNHEY, CDR2 SVGAGI. This CDR3 is built from 15 residues. The V and J ends lost 2 bases and 7 bases, in that order; junction bases with no gene match: 6. The CDR3 coding sequence is TGTGCCAGCAGTTACGAGGCGGGGGGGATTAATGAGCAGTTCTTC. Encoded protein: CASSYEAGGINEQFF.

This clone came up a few times. This sequence joins TRBV5-6 and TRBJ2-7, with D unclear. Germline values: CDR1 SGHDT, CDR2 YYEEEE. The CDR3 has 12 amino acids. V was trimmed by 4 bases and J by 6 bases, leaving 11 bases between them. In DNA, the CDR3 is TGTGCCAGCAGCCCAGTCGGCGGCGAGCAGTACTTC. Its protein is CASSPVGGEQYF.

This rearrangement joins TRBV6-1 to TRBJ2-7; D perhaps matches TRBD2 (6 bases). Trimming shortened V by 8 bases and J by 3 bases, and 11 bases separated the two germline ends. Germline V CDR1 and CDR2: MNHNS, SASEGT. This CDR3 has 12 amino acids. The CDR3 nucleotides are TGTGCCAGCGGGAGGTACTACTACGAGCAGTACTTC. Protein: CASGRYYYEQYF.

V is TRBV30 and J is TRBJ2-5; 7 bases are shared with TRBD2. The J segment lost 3 bases and the V segment lost 0 bases, leaving 13 bases of the junction unmatched. The CDR3 is made up of 17 amino acids. The germline CDR1 and CDR2 sequences are GTSNPN and SVGIG (reference sequence). The chain's CDR3 is CAWSVGPWSGAKETQYF. In nucleotides, the CDR3 is TGTGCCTGGAGTGTAGGCCCCTGGAGCGGGGCTAAAGAGACCCAGTACTTC.

The V gene is TRBV5-4, the J gene TRBJ2-1, with D unclear. Germline values: CDR1 SGHNT, CDR2 YYREEE (reference sequence). V was pared by 3 bases and J by 8 bases, with 15 bases between. The CDR3 has 14 amino acids. The CDR3 DNA follows: TGTGCCAGCAGCTCACCTTTGGGCCCCGATGAGCAGTTCTTC. It codes for CASSSPLGPDEQFF. Drawing the rest from reference TRBV5-4 and TRBJ2-1, the complete variable domain is ETGVTQSPTHLIKTRGQQVTLRCSSQSGHNTVSWYQQALGQGPQFIFQYYREEENGRGNFPPRFSGLQFPNYSSELNVNALELDDSALYLCASSSPLGPDEQFFGPGTRLTVL.

The chain is built from TRBV29-1 and TRBJ2-7, with a weak D call TRBD2 (6 bases). The CDR3 totals 14 residues. Trimming took off 7 bases at V and 2 bases at J, with 18 bases between the two ends. Per germline, CDR1 SQVTM and CDR2 ANQGSEA. As DNA, the CDR3 is TGCAGCGCCCAGGGCGGGCGGGAAGCCTACGAGCAGTACTTC. Its protein is CSAQGGREAYEQYF.

The rearrangement joins TRBV15 to TRBJ2-1, with 8 bases lining up with TRBD2. The V and J ends lost 0 bases and 4 bases, in that order; junction bases with no gene match: 8. CDR1 and CDR2 from the germline V gene are LNHNV and YYDKDF (reference sequence). CDR3 length: 17 amino acids. This chain's CDR3 is CATSRDLTLADYNEQFF. The CDR3 nucleotides are TGTGCCACCAGCAGAGATCTCACACTAGCGGATTACAATGAGCAGTTCTTC.

The chain couples TRBV30 to TRBJ1-1; tentative D call: TRBD1 (6 bases). Germline V gene sequence: CDR1 GTSNPN, CDR2 SVGIG (reference sequence). The CDR3 spans 15 residues. Trimming left V 2 bases short and J 4 bases short, with 17 bases between. In DNA, the CDR3 is TGTGCCTGGAGTCGTACGGGAACAGGGTCCACTGAAGCTTTCTTT. Its translation: CAWSRTGTGSTEAFF.

The chain joins TRBV5-1 to TRBJ2-2; the D gene is possibly TRBD2 (5 bases). The V gene's germline CDR1 is SGHRS and CDR2 YFSETQ. The CDR3 loop spans 15 amino acids. V was shortened by 0 bases and J by 4 bases, with 10 bases between the two germline ends. The CDR3 protein is CASSLAPGSTGELFF. CDR3 coding DNA: TGCGCCAGCAGCTTGGCACCGGGGTCCACCGGGGAGCTGTTTTTT.

A few counts support this clone. This chain connects TRBV4-1 to TRBJ1-3, with D tentatively TRBD1 (5 bases). V was trimmed by 0 bases and J by 0 bases, leaving 9 bases between them. The germline V gene has CDR1 MGHRA and CDR2 YSYEKL. CDR3 length equals 16 residues. CDR3 bases: TGCGCCAGCAGCCAAGAAGGGGCCTACTCTGGAAACACCATATATTTT. It is translated as CASSQEGAYSGNTIYF.

The chain recombines TRBV10-3 with TRBJ2-5; TRBD2 is a possible D gene (5 bases). The V gene's germline CDR1 is ENHRY and CDR2 SYGVKD. V gave up 6 bases and J gave up 5 bases, with 19 bases separating them. There are 15 residues in the CDR3. The CDR3 spells CAISVSREAAETQYF. CDR3 DNA sequence: TGTGCCATCAGCGTGTCCCGAGAAGCGGCGGAGACCCAGTACTTC.

The J gene is TRBJ2-2, the V gene TRBV27; 8 positions match TRBD2. Germline CDR1 reads MNHEY; CDR2 reads SMNVEV (reference sequence). The CDR3 consists of 15 residues. The J segment lost 4 bases and the V segment lost 5 bases, leaving 6 bases of the junction unmatched. The CDR3 is CASSPATSGTGELFF. DNA of the CDR3: TGTGCCAGCAGTCCAGCCACTAGCGGCACCGGGGAGCTGTTTTTT.

The chain has TRBV7-2 and TRBJ2-2; possibly TRBD1 for D (6 bases). This CDR3 region has 13 residues. From germline, CDR1 is SGHTA and CDR2 FQGNSA. The V end lost 5 bases, the J end lost 8 bases, and 12 bases lay between the germline ends. The CDR3 DNA is TGTGCCAGCAGCATGTACAGGGAGGGGGAGCTGTTTTTT. This sequence encodes CASSMYREGELFF.

This clone has only a few counts. The same CDR3 is also encoded by other DNA sequences in this sample. J is TRBJ1-5 and V is TRBV27; 11 bases fit TRBD1. CDR1 is MNHEY, CDR2 SMNVEV, per germline (reference sequence). This CDR3 spans 13 amino acids. V lost 6 bases to trimming and J lost 6 bases; unmatched junction nucleotides: 1. CDR3 sequence: CASSGTGGQPQHF. The CDR3 DNA follows: TGTGCCAGCAGCGGGACAGGGGGTCAGCCCCAGCATTTT.

This chain links TRBV5-6 with TRBJ2-5; TRBD2 is a possible D gene (6 bases). CDR1 SGHDT and CDR2 YYEEEE come from the germline V gene. Trimming took off 3 bases at V and 4 bases at J, with 10 bases between the two ends. The CDR3 is 13 residues long. CDR3: CASSWDLVETQYF. DNA of the CDR3: TGTGCCAGCAGCTGGGACTTAGTAGAGACCCAGTACTTC. Filled out from reference TRBV5-6 and TRBJ2-5, the complete variable domain reads DAGVTQSPTHLIKTRGQQVTLRCSPKSGHDTVSWYQQALGQGPQFIFQYYEEEERQRGNFPDRFSGHQFPNYSSELNVNALLLGDSALYLCASSWDLVETQYFGPGTRLLVL.

V gene TRBV5-6 combines with J gene TRBJ1-1; the D is unclear. V shed 1 base and J shed 0 bases, with 7 bases lying between them. Germline V gene sequence: CDR1 SGHDT, CDR2 YYEEEE. CDR3 length: 14 residues. CDR3 DNA: TGTGCCAGCAGCTTGTCCGGGGTGAACACTGAAGCTTTCTTT. Translating gives CASSLSGVNTEAFF.

V usage is TRBV18 and J usage is TRBJ2-7; the match to TRBD2 covers 9 bases. V shed 3 bases and J 0 bases; nucleotides not matched to a gene: 3. The germline gives CDR1 KGHSH, CDR2 LQKENI. This CDR3 is 15 amino acids long. The CDR3 sequence is CASSPVSGSSYEQYF. CDR3 DNA: TGTGCCAGCTCACCCGTTAGCGGGAGCTCCTACGAGCAGTACTTC.

This clone was seen only a few times. The rearrangement links TRBV6-1 to TRBJ2-1, with TRBD2 as a possible D gene (5 bases). Trimming cost V 7 bases and J 6 bases, with 16 bases left between them. The CDR3 is 14 residues long. Germline lookup yields CDR1 MNHNS and CDR2 SASEGT. CDR3 in amino acids: CASIRPGEGNEQFF. The CDR3 DNA reads as TGTGCCAGCATTCGCCCCGGGGAAGGCAATGAGCAGTTCTTC.

This chain links TRBV14 with TRBJ2-1; 10 bases are a match to TRBD1. With V trimmed by 4 bases and J by 3 bases, 15 bases remained unmatched. This CDR3 contains 19 residues. Germline CDR1 reads SGHDN; CDR2 reads FVKESK. The DNA of the CDR3 is TGTGCCAGCAGCCCTAAGGACAGGGGGGCTAGCGGAGTCTACAATGAGCAGTTCTTC. Translated, it gives CASSPKDRGASGVYNEQFF.

The chain combines TRBV7-2 with TRBJ2-2; D possibly corresponds to TRBD1 (7 bases). The germline CDR1 and CDR2 sequences are SGHTA and FQGNSA. Trimming shortened V by 7 bases and J by 3 bases, and 12 bases separated the two germline ends. The CDR3 spans 14 residues. For the CDR3, the DNA is TGTGCCAGCACTTCAGGGGGGTACACCGGGGAGCTGTTTTTT. This sequence encodes CASTSGGYTGELFF.

J is TRBJ2-5 and V is TRBV7-2; 12 bases are a match to TRBD2. V shed 0 bases and J 1 base; nucleotides not matched to a gene: 0. The CDR3 has 16 amino acids. Germline CDR1 reads SGHTA; CDR2 reads FQGNSA. The CDR3 protein is CASSLALAGGQETQYF. The CDR3 DNA is TGTGCCAGCAGCTTAGCACTAGCGGGGGGCCAAGAGACCCAGTACTTC.

The genes are TRBV15 and TRBJ2-7; TRBD1 aligns across 9 bases. The germline V gene encodes CDR1 LNHNV and CDR2 YYDKDF (reference sequence). The CDR3 extends over 16 amino acids. With 3 bases clipped from V and 5 bases from J, the junction kept 11 bases outside the gene matches. The CDR3 DNA reads as TGTGCCACCAGCAGGGGGGGGACAGGGAACTTCCACGAGCAGTACTTC. It specifies CATSRGGTGNFHEQYF.

The chain recombines TRBV5-1 with TRBJ1-1, with 7 positions matching TRBD1. Trimming removed 4 bases from V and 1 base from J; junction bases left unmatched: 7. CDR3 length equals 15 residues. Germline V lookup: CDR1 SGHRS, CDR2 YFSETQ. CDR3 region: CASSQFRDRNTEAFF. The CDR3 DNA sequence: TGCGCCAGCAGCCAGTTCCGGGACAGGAACACTGAAGCTTTCTTT.

CDR3 in amino acids: CAISAQGYTEAFF. CDR3 DNA sequence: TGTGCCATCAGTGCACAGGGATACACTGAAGCTTTCTTT. V and J are TRBV10-3 and TRBJ1-1, with a tentative D call TRBD1 (6 bases). V was clipped by 4 bases and J by 3 bases, with 9 bases between them. Germline lookup yields CDR1 ENHRY and CDR2 SYGVKD. The CDR3 runs to 13 residues.

V and J are TRBV15 and TRBJ2-3, with D possibly matching TRBD1 (6 bases). Germline lookup yields CDR1 LNHNV and CDR2 YYDKDF (reference sequence). The V and J ends lost 5 bases and 0 bases respectively, with 15 bases between them. CDR3 length equals 16 residues. The CDR3 reads CATSGNDRISTDTQYF. For the CDR3, the DNA is TGTGCCACCAGCGGAAATGACAGGATTAGCACAGATACGCAGTATTTT.

The chain recombines TRBV4-3 with TRBJ2-1, with TRBD2 matching over 9 bases. J was trimmed by 2 bases and V by 1 base; bases with no gene match: 3. Germline V gene sequence: CDR1 LGHNA, CDR2 YSLEER. The CDR3 runs 16 residues. CDR3 sequence: CASSQGLAATYNEQFF. Written as DNA, the CDR3 is TGCGCCAGCAGCCAAGGACTAGCGGCGACCTACAATGAGCAGTTCTTC.